This TCR beta chain came from a study of shared clonotypes between healthy human individuals (TCRdb year 2020). Background for the entire study: The cohort included a few men and a couple of women between 18 and 49 years of age. To estimate repertoire size and how much clonotypes are shared between individuals, the study performed deep sequencing of blood TCR repertoires from about five healthy adults. Leukapheresis yielded between about 0.85 and 9.5 billion PBMCs per donor. Per donor, three plates each were used for CD4 naive and CD4 memory, two for CD8 naive, and one for CD8 memory. To increase sequencing depth and limit assay-specific biases, TCR repertoire library preparation and sequencing were carried out by different laboratories using diverse techniques. The study at large found these results: Rarefaction of sorted-subset datasets indicated incomplete sequencing despite the large sequencing depth. Clonotypes shared by all four sorted-subset donors showed higher generation probabilities than non-shared clonotypes. Because the study included a small number of donors, the genetic and exposure-history diversity represented was limited. Naive subsets generally had larger estimated clonotype richness than memory subsets. Based on pairwise subsampling, the degree of clonotype sharing among donors was expected to be affected by sequencing depth. Across several donors, roughly 5% of naive CD4, roughly 3.3% of naive CD8, about 2.3% of memory CD4, and about 0.44% of memory CD8 clonotypes were shared. Sampling was limited to blood, and TCR repertoires in tissue likely differ from TCR repertoires in blood.

In regard to this clone: Its binding antigen is unknown. No much larger clone exists at a distance of one base, and base qualities are not known.

Reading from cysteine to phenylalanine, the CDR3 counts 14 amino acids. Just CDR3 DNA is preserved here, 42 bases in frame from base 1. For this chain, trimming is 5 bases at the V end and 1 base at the J end, and the number of junction bases without a gene match is 1. Taken from the germline V gene, the CDR1 and CDR2 loops are ENHRY and SYGVKD. The donors were healthy, HIV-negative adults with no recently reported acute infections or vaccinations. Only Caucasian adults living in Nashville, Tennessee, USA were represented among the donors. CD4+ T cells were enriched by magnetic negative selection, after which naive cells were positively selected on CD45RA and the negative fraction was taken as the memory subset. Blood was collected by leukapheresis, and PBMCs were isolated by Ficoll-Histopaque density gradient centrifugation and then cryopreserved in liquid nitrogen vapor phase. Analytical flow cytometry was used to check the purity and quantity of every magnetically sorted T cell population. Genomic DNA was isolated from each sorted fraction and quantified by UV absorbance on a Nanodrop 2000c.

Using the deep immunoSEQ assay, multiplex PCR amplified TCR CDR3 regions from genomic DNA. For each cell subset, the extracted genomic DNA was distributed evenly across all wells of several immunoSEQ 96-well plates, and each plate served as one replicate. For sorted subsets, roughly 200 ng of genomic DNA, equivalent to 25,000 to 35,000 T cell genomes, went into each replicate PCR. Purified libraries were quantified with a Qubit 3.0 fluorometer, sized on a Bioanalyzer 2100, and re-quantified with the KAPA Library Quantification kit. A separate single-read 150-cycle Illumina NextSeq 550 flow cell was used to sequence each immunoSEQ 96-well plate. In the authors' own workflow: The immunoSEQ output contained only junctional sequences without quality scores, so filtering could not match that applied to full-length reads. To assign V/J genes and CDR3, sequences were annotated against IMGT germline references using PyIR, a Python wrapper for IgBLAST v1.9. Reads were removed for weak V/J assignments (E-value above 1e-6), missing CDR3, stop codons, out-of-frame junctions, or ambiguous translated residues. V3J clonotypes were defined by identical inferred V gene, J gene, and CDR3 amino acid sequence. The percentage overlap between two repertoires was calculated by dividing the number of shared unique clonotypes by the size of the smaller repertoire. Repertoire richness was assessed with RTK rarefaction, the Chao1 estimator, and Recon v2.1 estimates of unobserved clonotypes. OLGA was used to compute generation probabilities for all TCRbeta clonotypes that the gDNA method yielded from four donors. TCRdb's version of the immuneACCESS table is confined to in-frame rearrangements and falls short of the full clone set. An unresolved V gene accounts for under half of the shortfall where checked; the remainder is of unknown origin. That table furnishes V, J and clone size, whereas the DNA furnished D and trimming. The sample contains about 190,000 clones, approximately 70% of them found a single time. 8% to 13% of the sample rests with the top ten.

The V and J segments used are TRBV10-3 and TRBJ1-1; a stretch of 10 junction bases matches TRBD1. Sequenced input: memory CD4+ T cells sorted from blood. The cell subset or site label, read with the paper, signifies: CD45RA-negative fraction. The sequence was obtained from a man aged 25-45 years in good health. The CDR3 here reads CAISRDRGNTEAFF. The base sequence is TGTGCCATCAGTCGGGACAGGGGGAACACTGAAGCTTTCTTT.